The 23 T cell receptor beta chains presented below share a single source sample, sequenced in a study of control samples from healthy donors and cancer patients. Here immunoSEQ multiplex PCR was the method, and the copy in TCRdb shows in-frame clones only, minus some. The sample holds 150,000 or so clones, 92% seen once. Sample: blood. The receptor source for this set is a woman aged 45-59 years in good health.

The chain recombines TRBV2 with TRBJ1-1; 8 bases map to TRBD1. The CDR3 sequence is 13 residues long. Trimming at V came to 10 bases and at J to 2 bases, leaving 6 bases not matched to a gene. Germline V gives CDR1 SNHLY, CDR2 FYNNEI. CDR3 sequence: CATSGQGNTEAFF. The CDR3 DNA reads TGTGCCACGTCCGGACAGGGCAACACTGAAGCTTTCTTT.

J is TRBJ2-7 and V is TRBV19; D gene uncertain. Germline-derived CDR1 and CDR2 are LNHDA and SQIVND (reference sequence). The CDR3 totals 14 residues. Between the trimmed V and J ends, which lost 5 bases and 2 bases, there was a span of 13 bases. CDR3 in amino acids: CASSQTFLAYEQYF. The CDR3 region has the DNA TGTGCCAGTAGTCAGACATTCCTCGCCTACGAGCAGTACTTC.

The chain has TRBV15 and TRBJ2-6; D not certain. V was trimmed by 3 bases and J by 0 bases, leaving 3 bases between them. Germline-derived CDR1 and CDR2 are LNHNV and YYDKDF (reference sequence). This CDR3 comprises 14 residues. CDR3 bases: TGTGCCACCAGCAGCCCCTCTGGGGCCAACGTCCTGACTTTC. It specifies CATSSPSGANVLTF.

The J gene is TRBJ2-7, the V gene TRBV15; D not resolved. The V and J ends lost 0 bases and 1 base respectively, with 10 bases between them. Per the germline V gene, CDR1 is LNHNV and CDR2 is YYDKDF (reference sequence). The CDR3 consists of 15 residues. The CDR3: CATSRDRGHSYEQYF. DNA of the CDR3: TGTGCCACCAGCAGAGATCGAGGCCATTCCTACGAGCAGTACTTC.

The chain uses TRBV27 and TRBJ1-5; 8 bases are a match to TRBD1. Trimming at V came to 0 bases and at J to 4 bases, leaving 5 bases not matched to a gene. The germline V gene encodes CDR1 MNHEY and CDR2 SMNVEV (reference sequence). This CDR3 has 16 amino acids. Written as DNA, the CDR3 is TGTGCCAGCAGTTTATCAGGACAGGGTTCTAATCAGCCCCAGCATTTT. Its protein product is CASSLSGQGSNQPQHF.

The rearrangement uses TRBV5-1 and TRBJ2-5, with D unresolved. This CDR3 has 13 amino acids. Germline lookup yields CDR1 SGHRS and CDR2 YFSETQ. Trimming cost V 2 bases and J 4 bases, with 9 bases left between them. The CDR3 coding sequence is TGCGCCAGCAGCTTTCCAGGTAGAGAGACCCAGTACTTC. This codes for CASSFPGRETQYF.

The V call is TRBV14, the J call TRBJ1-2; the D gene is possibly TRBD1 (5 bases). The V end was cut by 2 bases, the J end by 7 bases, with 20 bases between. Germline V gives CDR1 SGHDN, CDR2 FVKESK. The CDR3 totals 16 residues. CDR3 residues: CASSQLRDPAIFGYTF. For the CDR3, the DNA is TGTGCCAGCAGCCAACTCCGGGACCCGGCTATCTTTGGCTACACCTTC. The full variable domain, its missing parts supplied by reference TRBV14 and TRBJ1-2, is EAGVTQFPSHSVIEKGQTVTLRCDPISGHDNLYWYRRVMGKEIKFLLHFVKESKQDESGMPNNRFLAERTGGTYSTLKVQPAELEDSGVYFCASSQLRDPAIFGYTFGSGTRLTVV.

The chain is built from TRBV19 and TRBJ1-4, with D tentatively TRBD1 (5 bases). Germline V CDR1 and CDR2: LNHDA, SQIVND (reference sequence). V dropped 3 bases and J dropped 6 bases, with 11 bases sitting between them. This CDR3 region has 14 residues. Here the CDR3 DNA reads TGTGCCAGTAGTATTTGGCAGGGTGATGAAAAACTGTTTTTT. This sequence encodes CASSIWQGDEKLFF.

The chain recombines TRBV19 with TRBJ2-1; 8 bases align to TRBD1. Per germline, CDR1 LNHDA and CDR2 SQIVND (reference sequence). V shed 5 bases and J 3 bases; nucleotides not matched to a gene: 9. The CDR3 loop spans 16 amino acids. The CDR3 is CASSGSDRVSYNEQFF. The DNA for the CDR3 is TGTGCCAGTAGTGGCTCGGACAGGGTAAGCTACAATGAGCAGTTCTTC.

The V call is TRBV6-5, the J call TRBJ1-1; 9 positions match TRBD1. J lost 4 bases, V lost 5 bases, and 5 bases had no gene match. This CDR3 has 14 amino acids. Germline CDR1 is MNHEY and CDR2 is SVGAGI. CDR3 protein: CASSIQGAGTEAFF. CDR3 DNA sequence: TGTGCCAGCAGTATACAGGGGGCCGGCACTGAAGCTTTCTTT.

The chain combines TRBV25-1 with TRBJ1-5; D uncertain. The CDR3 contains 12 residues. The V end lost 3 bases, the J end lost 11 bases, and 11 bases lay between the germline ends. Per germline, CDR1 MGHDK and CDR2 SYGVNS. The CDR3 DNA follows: TGTGCCAGCAGTGATCCGGGCGGGGCCCAGCATTTT. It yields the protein CASSDPGGAQHF.

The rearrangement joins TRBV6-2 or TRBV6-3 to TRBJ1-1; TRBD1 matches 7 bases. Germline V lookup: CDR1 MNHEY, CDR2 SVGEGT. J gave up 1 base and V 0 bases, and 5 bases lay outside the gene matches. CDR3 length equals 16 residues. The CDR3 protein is CASSYSLGQQNTEAFF. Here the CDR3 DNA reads TGTGCCAGCAGTTACTCTTTGGGACAGCAGAACACTGAAGCTTTCTTT.

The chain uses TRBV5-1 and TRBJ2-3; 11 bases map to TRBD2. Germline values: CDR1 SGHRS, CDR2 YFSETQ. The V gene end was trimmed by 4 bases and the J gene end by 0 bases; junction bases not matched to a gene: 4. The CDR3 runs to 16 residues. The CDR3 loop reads CASSRVAGGSTDTQYF. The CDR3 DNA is TGCGCCAGCAGCCGCGTAGCGGGGGGGAGCACAGATACGCAGTATTTT.

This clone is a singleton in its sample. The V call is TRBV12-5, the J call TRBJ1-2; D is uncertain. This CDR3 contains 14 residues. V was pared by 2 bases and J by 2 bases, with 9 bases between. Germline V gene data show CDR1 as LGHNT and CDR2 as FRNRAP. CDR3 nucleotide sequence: TGTGCTAGTGGTTTGAACCCGGGGAACTATGGCTACACCTTC. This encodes CASGLNPGNYGYTF. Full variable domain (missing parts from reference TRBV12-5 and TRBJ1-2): DARVTQTPRHKVTEMGQEVTMRCQPILGHNTVFWYRQTMMQGLELLAYFRNRAPLDDSGMPKDRFSAEMPDATLATLKIQPSEPRDSAVYFCASGLNPGNYGYTFGSGTRLTVV.

The CDR3 is CASSMGDGANVLTF. The CDR3, as DNA: TGTGCCAGTAGTATGGGGGATGGGGCCAACGTCCTGACTTTC. This sequence joins TRBV19 and TRBJ2-6; TRBD1 or TRBD2 may be the D gene (5 bases each). In germline, CDR1 is LNHDA, CDR2 SQIVND (reference sequence). The CDR3 runs 14 residues. V was shortened by 3 bases and J by 3 bases, with 6 bases between the two germline ends. The full variable domain, rest sourced from reference TRBV19 and TRBJ2-6, is DGGITQSPKYLFRKEGQNVTLSCEQNLNHDAMYWYRQDPGQGLRLIYYSQIVNDFQKGDIAEGYSVSREKKESFPLTVTSAQKNPTAFYLCASSMGDGANVLTFGAGSRLTVL.

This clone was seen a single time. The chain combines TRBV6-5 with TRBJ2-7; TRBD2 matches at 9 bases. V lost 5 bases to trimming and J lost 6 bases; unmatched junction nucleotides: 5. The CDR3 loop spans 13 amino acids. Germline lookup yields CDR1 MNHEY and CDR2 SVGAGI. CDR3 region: CASSPAGGGEQYF. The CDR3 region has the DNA TGTGCCAGCAGTCCCGCGGGAGGGGGCGAGCAGTACTTC.

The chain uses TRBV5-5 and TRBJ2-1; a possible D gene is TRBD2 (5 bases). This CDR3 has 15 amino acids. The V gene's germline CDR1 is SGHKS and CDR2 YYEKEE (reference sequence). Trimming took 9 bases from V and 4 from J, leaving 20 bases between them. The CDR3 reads CATQADPSTYNEQFF. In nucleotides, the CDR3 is TGTGCCACTCAAGCGGACCCATCGACGTACAATGAGCAGTTCTTC. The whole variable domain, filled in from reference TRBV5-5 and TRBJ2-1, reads DAGVTQSPTHLIKTRGQQVTLRCSPISGHKSVSWYQQVLGQGPQFIFQYYEKEERGRGNFPDRFSARQFPNYSSELNVNALLLGDSALYLCATQADPSTYNEQFFGPGTRLTVL.

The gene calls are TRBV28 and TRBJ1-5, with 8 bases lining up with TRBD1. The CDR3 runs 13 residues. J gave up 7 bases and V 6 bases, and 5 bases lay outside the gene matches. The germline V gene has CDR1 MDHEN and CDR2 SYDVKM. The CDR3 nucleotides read TGTGCCAGCAGGGAACAGGGGGAACAGCCCCAGCATTTT. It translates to CASREQGEQPQHF.

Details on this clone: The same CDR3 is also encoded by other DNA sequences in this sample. CDR3: CASSPTGSSNQPQHF. The CDR3 DNA follows: TGTGCCAGCTCCCCGACAGGGTCTAGCAATCAGCCCCAGCATTTT. The chain employs TRBV18 and TRBJ1-5; 7 bases map to TRBD1. Germline V gene sequence: CDR1 KGHSH, CDR2 LQKENI. The CDR3 contains 15 residues. J lost 0 bases, V lost 6 bases, and 5 bases had no gene match.

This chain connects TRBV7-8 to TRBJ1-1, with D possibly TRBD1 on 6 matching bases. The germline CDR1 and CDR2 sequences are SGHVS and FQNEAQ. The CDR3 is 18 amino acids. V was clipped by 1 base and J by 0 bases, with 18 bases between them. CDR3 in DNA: TGTGCCAGCAGCTTAGTTTGGGACGCGGGGGGCATGAACACTGAAGCTTTCTTT. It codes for CASSLVWDAGGMNTEAFF. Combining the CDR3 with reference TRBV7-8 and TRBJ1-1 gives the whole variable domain GAGVSQSPRYKVAKRGQDVALRCDPISGHVSLFWYQQALGQGPEFLTYFQNEAQLDKSGLPSDRFFAERPEGSVSTLKIQRTQQEDSAVYLCASSLVWDAGGMNTEAFFGQGTRLTVV.

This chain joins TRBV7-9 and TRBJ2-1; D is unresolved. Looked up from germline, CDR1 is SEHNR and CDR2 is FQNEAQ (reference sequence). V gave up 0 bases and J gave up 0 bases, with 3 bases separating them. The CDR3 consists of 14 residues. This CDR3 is CASSLASSYNEQFF. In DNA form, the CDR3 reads TGTGCCAGCAGCTTAGCCTCCTCCTACAATGAGCAGTTCTTC.

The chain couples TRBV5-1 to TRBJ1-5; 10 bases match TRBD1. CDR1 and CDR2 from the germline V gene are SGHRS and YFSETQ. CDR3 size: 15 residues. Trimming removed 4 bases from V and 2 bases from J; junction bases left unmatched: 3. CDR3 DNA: TGCGCCAGCAGCAAAGGGACAGGGGGCAATCAGCCCCAGCATTTT. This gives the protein CASSKGTGGNQPQHF.

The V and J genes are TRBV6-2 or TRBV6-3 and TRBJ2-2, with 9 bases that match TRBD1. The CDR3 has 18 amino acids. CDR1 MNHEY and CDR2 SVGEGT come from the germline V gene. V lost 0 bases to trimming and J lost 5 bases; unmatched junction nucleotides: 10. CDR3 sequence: CASSYSLKDRGQTGELFF. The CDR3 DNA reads TGTGCCAGCAGTTACTCGCTCAAGGACAGGGGACAGACCGGGGAGCTGTTTTTT.